In its sample, the clone carrying this T cell receptor beta chain was seen a few times. The record originates from a study of control samples from healthy donors and cancer patients. Some clones are missing from TCRdb's copy, which holds only in-frame ones; the method was immunoSEQ multiplex PCR. The sample includes 35,000 to 50,000 clones, 94% of them seen just once. Per germline, CDR1 DFQATT and CDR2 SNEGSKA (reference sequence). V dropped 0 bases and J dropped 7 bases, with 3 bases sitting between them. This CDR3 is built from 11 residues. The sample comprised blood. This sequence originates from a man aged 60 to 69 in good health. The chain has TRBV20-1 and TRBJ1-4; D uncertain. DNA for the CDR3: TGCAGTGCTAGAGAAGTTGAAAAACTGTTTTTT. This encodes CSAREVEKLFF.